The T cell receptor (beta chain) described here comes from a study of blood T cells in healthy people across ages. Per the germline V gene, CDR1 is SGHTA and CDR2 is FQGNSA. This CDR3 spans 14 amino acids. Deletions cut 5 bases from V and 1 base from J, with 10 bases between. A second about 6 to 11 cycle PCR used barcoded and J-beta primers. TCRdb re-derived calls from the 5' RACE reads in MiXCR, one entry per CDR3 protein. The table lists over 1,200,000 distinct CDR3 sequences, roughly 64% of them singletons. This clonotype was seen more than once but under ten times. The V gene is TRBV7-2, the J gene TRBJ2-3; D might be TRBD2 (5 bases). The source is a man younger than 30 in good health. Material: blood. This chain's CDR3 is CASSREGRTDTQYF. The CDR3 nucleotides are TGTGCCAGCAGCCGAGAGGGTCGCACAGATACGCAGTATTTT.